The 8 T cell receptor beta chains below were found in one sample sequenced in a study of a mutant IDH1 vaccine in newly diagnosed glioma. No antigen has been identified for these receptors. Time point given: week 35, safety follow-up. A single vaccine dose contained 300 ug of mutant IDH1 20-mer peptide, and topical imiquimod was used with it. Some clones are missing from TCRdb's copy, which holds only in-frame ones; the method was immunoSEQ multiplex PCR. The repertoire holds about 58,000 clones, with 80% to 90% as singletons. The sample consisted of PBMCs, taken from a glioma patient whose treatment included an IDH1 peptide vaccine. Receptors were obtained from a man in his forties or fifties with glioma.

V is TRBV18 and J is TRBJ2-1; D tentatively reads TRBD1 or TRBD2 (5 bases each). The CDR3 is made up of 14 amino acids. CDR1 is KGHSH and CDR2 is LQKENI in the germline V gene. The ends were cut back, 0 bases at V and 6 bases at J, with 9 bases in the middle. CDR3 nucleotides: TGTGCCAGCTCACCACCGGCAGGGAGCAATGAGCAGTTCTTC. Residues: CASSPPAGSNEQFF.

The J gene is TRBJ2-5, the V gene TRBV27; 11 positions agree with TRBD2. The germline V gene has CDR1 MNHEY and CDR2 SMNVEV (reference sequence). V shed 5 bases and J 5 bases; nucleotides not matched to a gene: 10. The CDR3 runs 16 residues. The CDR3 here is CASSPWLTSGVETQYF. For the CDR3, the DNA is TGTGCCAGCAGTCCTTGGTTGACTAGCGGGGTTGAGACCCAGTACTTC.

The chain uses TRBV27 and TRBJ1-5; 7 bases are shared with TRBD1. Germline-derived CDR1 and CDR2 are MNHEY and SMNVEV (reference sequence). This CDR3 contains 16 residues. V trimming: 5 bases; J trimming: 0 bases; junction bases outside the gene matches: 7. The CDR3 bases are TGTGCCAGCAGTGTCTCACAGGGGTATAGCAATCAGCCCCAGCATTTT. Amino acid sequence: CASSVSQGYSNQPQHF.

This chain links TRBV11-2 with TRBJ2-7; the D gene is possibly TRBD1 (5 bases). In germline, CDR1 is SGHAT, CDR2 FQNNGV. V gave up 1 base and J gave up 9 bases, with 13 bases separating them. This CDR3 has 13 residues. The CDR3 loop is CASSLGSYQGQYF. Here the CDR3 DNA reads TGTGCCAGCAGCTTAGGGTCCTATCAGGGGCAGTACTTC. The full variable domain, in which reference TRBV11-2 and TRBJ2-7 provide the parts outside the CDR3, is EAGVAQSPRYKIIEKRQSVAFWCNPISGHATLYWYQQILGQGPKLLIQFQNNGVVDDSQLPKDRFSAERLKGVDSTLKIQPAKLEDSAVYLCASSLGSYQGQYFGPGTRLTVT.

This clone occurred once. The chain combines TRBV6-6 with TRBJ1-2; no definite D call. The germline V gene has CDR1 MNHNY and CDR2 SVGAGI (reference sequence). V was clipped by 5 bases and J by 0 bases, with 10 bases between them. The CDR3 length is 14 residues. CDR3 region: CASSHLGSNYGYTF. The CDR3 DNA sequence: TGTGCCAGCAGTCACCTGGGATCTAACTATGGCTACACCTTC.

This clone was recorded only once. The rearrangement uses TRBV7-9 and TRBJ2-1; 9 bases agree with TRBD2. The germline V gene has CDR1 SEHNR and CDR2 FQNEAQ (reference sequence). The CDR3 extends over 16 amino acids. The V gene end was trimmed by 1 base and the J gene end by 2 bases; junction bases not matched to a gene: 3. The CDR3 region is CASSLGASGTYNEQFF. CDR3 sequence (DNA): TGTGCCAGCAGCTTAGGGGCTAGCGGGACCTACAATGAGCAGTTCTTC. The complete variable domain, with remaining parts taken from reference TRBV7-9 and TRBJ2-1, reads DTGVSQNPRHKITKRGQNVTFRCDPISEHNRLYWYRQTLGQGPEFLTYFQNEAQLEKSRLLSDRFSAERPKGSFSTLEIQRTEQGDSAMYLCASSLGASGTYNEQFFGPGTRLTVL.

This chain links TRBV7-2 with TRBJ2-5; 8 positions match TRBD1. The germline gives CDR1 SGHTA, CDR2 FQGNSA. The CDR3 spans 15 residues. The ends lost 5 bases at V and 4 bases at J; junction bases unmatched: 9. CDR3 region: CASSQRQGRGETQYF. In nucleotides, the CDR3 is TGTGCCAGCAGCCAAAGACAGGGGCGGGGAGAGACCCAGTACTTC.

J is TRBJ2-1 and V is TRBV30, with 9 nucleotides matching TRBD2. The V and J ends lost 0 bases and 2 bases, in that order; junction bases with no gene match: 5. The CDR3 is made up of 16 amino acids. From germline, CDR1 is GTSNPN and CDR2 SVGIG (reference sequence). CDR3 bases: TGTGCCTGGAGTGTACACGGCGGGAGGGCCTACAATGAGCAGTTCTTC. Residues: CAWSVHGGRAYNEQFF.